These 26 T cell receptor beta chains share one sample of origin, sequenced in a study of identical twins listed by TCRdb under 2016. Library preparation employed 5' RACE. These reads were obtained on an Illumina HiSeq 2000. The public reads were reanalyzed by TCRdb: fastp trimming at Q25, MiXCR alignment, in-frame beta chains only. Rows merge per CDR3 protein into single entries with the most common DNA and genes. Recorded for this sample are approximately 600,000 distinct CDR3 sequences; about 7.6% of them occurred a single time. The ten largest clonotypes hold around 1.6% of the sample. These same data were also listed under a study on yellow fever vaccine responses in identical twins.

The sample consisted of PBMCs. All receptors derive from a woman aged 18-29 years in good health.

J is TRBJ2-1 and V is TRBV4-1; D may be TRBD1 (6 bases). V lost 7 bases and J 13 bases, leaving 26 bases between the germline ends. The CDR3 spans 15 residues. CDR1 and CDR2 from the germline V gene are MGHRA and YSYEKL. The CDR3 is CASTHTGTTDNLQFF. In DNA form, the CDR3 reads TGCGCCAGCACCCATACCGGGACAACCGACAACCTACAGTTCTTC.

The CDR3 DNA is TGTGCCAGCAGTTTTAGCGGGACTAAGCAGTATTTT. Translation: CASSFSGTKQYF. The gene calls are TRBV12-3 or TRBV12-4 and TRBJ2-3; 8 nucleotides match TRBD2. V was pared by 3 bases and J by 11 bases, with 4 bases of the junction left unmatched. This CDR3 spans 12 amino acids.

The chain recombines TRBV28 with TRBJ2-7; 9 nucleotides line up with TRBD1. The CDR3 length is 14 residues. Germline CDR1 MDHEN, CDR2 SYDVKM. V gave up 6 bases and J gave up 4 bases; unmatched junction bases: 7. The CDR3 DNA reads TGTGCCAGCAGACAGGGGGCTCAAGGTTACGAGCAGTACGTC. This encodes CASRQGAQGYEQYV.

This clonotype was observed many times. V usage is TRBV3-1 and J usage is TRBJ2-5; D gene uncertain. V gave up 1 base and J gave up 2 bases, with 8 bases separating them. CDR1 LGHDT and CDR2 YNNKEL come from the germline V gene (reference sequence). The CDR3 runs 14 residues. In nucleotides, the CDR3 is TGTGCCAGCAGCCAAGGCCAGAGGCAAGAGACCCAGTACTTC. Translation: CASSQGQRQETQYF.

This clonotype was found many times. This rearrangement joins TRBV7-2 to TRBJ1-5, with D unresolved. Germline-derived CDR1 and CDR2 are SGHTA and FQGNSA. This CDR3 is 14 amino acids long. V was shortened by 5 bases and J by 3 bases, with 11 bases between the two germline ends. This chain's CDR3 is CASSPRWNNQPQHF. The CDR3 DNA reads as TGTGCCAGCAGCCCCCGCTGGAACAATCAGCCCCAGCATTTT.

The genes are TRBV18 and TRBJ2-2, with D perhaps TRBD1 or TRBD2 (5 bases each). Germline assignment: CDR1 KGHSH and CDR2 LQKENI. There are 15 residues in the CDR3. V shed 0 bases and J shed 5 bases, with 10 bases lying between them. In DNA form, the CDR3 reads TGTGCCAGCTCACCACCTCATGGGGGTACCGGGGAGCTGTTTTTT. Its translation: CASSPPHGGTGELFF.

The chain joins TRBV7-6 to TRBJ2-5; D may be TRBD1 (6 bases). V lost 2 bases and J 5 bases, leaving 15 bases between the germline ends. The CDR3 loop spans 15 amino acids. Germline CDR1 and CDR2: SGHVS and FNYEAQ. The CDR3 DNA reads TGTGCCAGCAGCTTAACTCTGGGGGCGCGGGAGACCCAGTACTTC. Its translation: CASSLTLGARETQYF.

In this sample, this clonotype turned up many times. The chain couples TRBV5-1 to TRBJ1-5; D possibly corresponds to TRBD1 (6 bases). V was pared by 4 bases and J by 3 bases, with 17 bases between. This CDR3 region has 16 residues. Germline CDR1 is SGHRS and CDR2 is YFSETQ. For the CDR3, the DNA is TGCGCCAGCAGCCTAGCCCCCGACAGGTACAATCAGCCCCAGCATTTT. Translation: CASSLAPDRYNQPQHF.

The table lists this clonotype with many counts. V usage is TRBV12-3 or TRBV12-4 and J usage is TRBJ2-3; D is possibly TRBD1 or TRBD2 (5 bases each). With 2 bases removed from V and 1 base from J, the gap between germline ends came to 7 bases. The CDR3 consists of 14 residues. In nucleotides, the CDR3 is TGTGCCAGCAGTTTACGGGACGGCACAGATACGCAGTATTTT. It encodes CASSLRDGTDTQYF.

This clonotype was detected only a few times. The chain's CDR3 is CASSLRQASNQPQHF. The DNA for the CDR3 is TGTGCCAGCAGTTTACGGCAGGCGAGCAATCAGCCCCAGCATTTT. The chain joins TRBV12-3 or TRBV12-4 to TRBJ1-5; D gene unclear. The CDR3 is 15 residues long. V lost 2 bases and J lost 1, with 9 bases in between.

In this sample, this clonotype turned up many times. The chain carries TRBV29-1 and TRBJ2-1, with TRBD2 as a possible D gene (6 bases). Trimming cost V 4 bases and J 10 bases, with 8 bases left between them. Germline CDR1 reads SQVTM; CDR2 reads ANQGSEA. The CDR3 contains 10 residues. DNA of the CDR3: TGCAGCGTTGGTGGACTAGAGCAGTTCTTC. Its translation: CSVGGLEQFF.

In DNA form, the CDR3 reads TGTGCCAGCACCTCTTTTGACAAAAACATTCAGTACTTC. Encoded protein: CASTSFDKNIQYF. This sequence joins TRBV6-1 and TRBJ2-4, with D uncertain. The germline gives CDR1 MNHNS, CDR2 SASEGT. V was pared by 7 bases and J by 3 bases, with 10 bases between. The CDR3 covers 13 residues.

This clonotype has a handful of counts. The rearrangement links TRBV6-2 or TRBV6-3 to TRBJ2-2, with D maybe TRBD1 (6 bases). V lost 5 bases and J lost 4, with 14 bases in between. The germline CDR1 and CDR2 sequences are MNHEY and SVGEGT. This CDR3 has 15 residues. CDR3 sequence reads: CASSPGAIRTGELFF. The CDR3 DNA sequence: TGTGCCAGCAGTCCAGGGGCGATTCGCACCGGGGAGCTGTTTTTT.

Ten or more counts support this clonotype. The genes are TRBV28 and TRBJ2-5; perhaps D is TRBD1 or TRBD2 (5 bases each). The V gene's germline CDR1 is MDHEN and CDR2 SYDVKM. CDR3 length equals 14 residues. The ends were cut back, 6 bases at V and 9 bases at J, with 20 bases in the middle. CDR3 amino acids: CASSRVRGVRPQYF. In nucleotides, the CDR3 is TGTGCCAGCAGCCGCGTGAGGGGTGTAAGACCCCAGTACTTC. Full variable domain (rest looked up from reference TRBV28 and TRBJ2-5): DVKVTQSSRYLVKRTGEKVFLECVQDMDHENMFWYRQDPGLGLRLIYFSYDVKMKEKGDIPEGYSVSREKKERFSLILESASTNQTSMYLCASSRVRGVRPQYFGPGTRLLVL.

This chain joins TRBV15 and TRBJ2-6, with unresolved D. Germline V gene sequence: CDR1 LNHNV, CDR2 YYDKDF (reference sequence). This CDR3 region has 17 residues. Trimming removed 0 bases from V and 0 bases from J, with 9 bases in between. Written as DNA, the CDR3 is TGTGCCACCAGCAGAGACGGATCTCACTCTGGGGCCAACGTCCTGACTTTC. This sequence encodes CATSRDGSHSGANVLTF.

V usage is TRBV7-2 and J usage is TRBJ1-1; D not certain. This CDR3 is 15 amino acids long. Trimming took off 1 base at V and 0 bases at J, with 9 bases between the two ends. Germline V gives CDR1 SGHTA, CDR2 FQGNSA. The DNA of the CDR3 is TGTGCCAGCAGCTTAGAGGCTGGAATGAACACTGAAGCTTTCTTT. This codes for CASSLEAGMNTEAFF.

This clonotype appeared many times. The CDR3 bases are TGTGCCAGCAGCTTAGTAGGTTCGGTCGATGAGCAGTTCTTC. This encodes CASSLVGSVDEQFF. The chain couples TRBV11-3 to TRBJ2-1; no clear D gene. CDR1 is SGHNT, CDR2 YENEEA, per germline. The CDR3 contains 14 residues. V was clipped by 1 base and J by 8 bases, with 12 bases between them.

The chain has TRBV27 and TRBJ1-1; D perhaps matches TRBD1 (5 bases). This CDR3 spans 17 amino acids. Between the trimmed V and J ends, which lost 6 bases and 0 bases, there was a span of 20 bases. Per the germline V gene, CDR1 is MNHEY and CDR2 is SMNVEV (reference sequence). CDR3 region: CASSRTDRGTLNTEAFF. The CDR3 DNA reads TGTGCCAGCAGCCGAACCGATCGAGGGACTCTGAACACTGAAGCTTTCTTT.

This clonotype was counted a few times. V gene TRBV7-9 combines with J gene TRBJ1-1, with 7 nucleotides matching TRBD1. Germline V gene lookup returns CDR1 SEHNR and CDR2 FQNEAQ (reference sequence). After removal of 5 bases from V and 0 bases from J, the junction contained 9 bases not matched to a gene. This CDR3 contains 16 residues. CDR3 sequence: CASSTGTATMNTEAFF. The CDR3 bases are TGTGCCAGCAGCACCGGGACAGCGACGATGAACACTGAAGCTTTCTTT.

V usage is TRBV6-5 and J usage is TRBJ2-7; 9 nucleotides align to TRBD1. The length of the CDR3 is 17 residues. The germline V gene has CDR1 MNHEY and CDR2 SVGAGI. The V and J ends lost 1 base and 0 bases, in that order; junction bases with no gene match: 7. CDR3 amino acids: CASSYLEPGQGSYEQYF. DNA for the CDR3: TGTGCCAGCAGTTACTTGGAGCCGGGACAGGGCTCCTACGAGCAGTACTTC.

On this clonotype itself: This clone may be a read error of a much larger clone one base away. The gene calls are TRBV24-1 and TRBJ2-1, with D possibly TRBD2 on 6 matching bases. The length of the CDR3 is 12 residues. Looked up from germline, CDR1 is KGHDR and CDR2 is SFDVKD. The CDR3 bases are TGTGTCACCAGTGATTCGGGACTTGATGAGTTCTTC. It specifies CVTSDSGLDEFF.

This clonotype occurred many times. The chain combines TRBV27 with TRBJ2-2; 7 positions agree with TRBD2. Losses at the gene ends were 4 bases for V and 1 base for J; bases not matched to a gene: 9. The CDR3 is 17 amino acids. Looked up from germline, CDR1 is MNHEY and CDR2 is SMNVEV (reference sequence). The CDR3 DNA sequence: TGTGCCAGCAGTTCCCTACTAGCGTCCCTGAACACCGGGGAGCTGTTTTTT. It specifies CASSSLLASLNTGELFF.

The chain has TRBV28 and TRBJ2-7; 9 bases match TRBD1. Germline V CDR1 and CDR2: MDHEN, SYDVKM. This CDR3 comprises 15 residues. The V and J ends lost 6 bases and 4 bases, in that order; junction bases with no gene match: 10. This CDR3 is CASSRGQGPRYEQYV. CDR3 in DNA: TGTGCCAGCAGCCGGGGACAGGGCCCAAGGTACGAGCAGTACGTC.

The rearrangement links TRBV2 to TRBJ2-2, with D perhaps TRBD1 or TRBD2 (5 bases each). Germline CDR1 is SNHLY and CDR2 is FYNNEI. Trimming removed 6 bases at V and 0 bases at J, with 11 bases between. The CDR3 has 15 residues. The CDR3 nucleotides read TGTGCCAGCAGCAAAGGGACGGCGAACACCGGGGAGCTGTTTTTT. Amino acid sequence: CASSKGTANTGELFF.

This clonotype turned up a few times. The CDR3 loop reads CSARDRLAGGYYEQYF. DNA of the CDR3: TGCAGTGCTAGAGATCGACTAGCGGGAGGCTACTACGAGCAGTACTTC. This chain uses TRBV20-1 with TRBJ2-7, with 13 bases matching TRBD2. The CDR3 loop spans 16 amino acids. Germline loops: CDR1 DFQATT, CDR2 SNEGSKA (reference sequence). Trimming took 0 bases from V and 3 from J; bases not matched to a gene: 5.

This clonotype was seen a handful of times. Just one base apart from a much larger clone, this may be a read error. V gene TRBV10-3 combines with J gene TRBJ2-7; D not resolved. CDR1 is ENHRY and CDR2 is SYGVKD in the germline V gene. V was cut by 3 bases and J by 3 bases, with 3 bases left in between. The CDR3 spans 11 residues. The CDR3 loop is CAISDGYEQYF. CDR3 nucleotides: TGTGCCATCAGTGACGGCTACGAGCAGTACTTC.